This TCR beta chain was retrieved from a study of blood T cell repertoires in COVID-19. Turning to the study itself: The United States, Italy and Spain provided the acute and convalescent COVID-19 samples.

Original processing notes: How many nucleated cells were present was estimated from reference gene primer amplification. Sequencing was performed with immunoSEQ multiplex PCR; in TCRdb, only in-frame clones are kept and a portion is missing. The DNA was the basis for D and trimming; V, J and clone size are from that table. This table has approximately 220,000 clones, 84% appearing once. Living in under 30 US areas, the participants were between 18 and 89 years of age. Participant reports of clinical history set cohort assignment. This receptor was obtained from a woman aged 35 to 49 who had recovered from COVID-19. Sequencing was done on a sample of PBMCs or T cells enriched from blood (not recorded which).

The CDR3 bases are TGTGCCAGCAGCAGGGGACGGGGGTATGGCTACACCTTC. It is translated as CASSRGRGYGYTF. The genes are TRBV7-2 and TRBJ1-2, with D maybe TRBD1 (5 bases). V lost 5 bases and J 5 bases, leaving 12 bases between the germline ends. The CDR3 runs 13 residues. CDR1 and CDR2 (germline): SGHTA, FQGNSA.